Listed here are 11 T cell receptor beta chains from one sample, sequenced in a study of CD8+CD57+ T cells in acquired aplastic anemia listed by TCRdb under 2018. Sequencing was carried out with an Illumina HiSeq 2000. Profiling of TCR beta VDJ combinations and CDR3 sequences used genomic DNA as the template. Starting from the raw public reads, TCRdb applied fastp trimming at Q25, assembled clones with MiXCR and retained in-frame beta chains. Each CDR3 protein appears once, grouped with its most common genes and DNA. The sample contains around 190,000 distinct CDR3 sequences, about half of them found a single time. Clones ranked in the top ten supply approximately 12% of the sample. Expansion of CD8+CD57+ cells had been shown by flow cytometry in the patients chosen for sequencing. The material sequenced was sorted CD4+, CD8+, or CD8+CD57+ T cells (not recorded which) from PBMCs. These receptors were taken from a human donor with aplastic anemia.

J is TRBJ2-7 and V is TRBV15; 8 nucleotides align to TRBD1. The germline CDR1 and CDR2 sequences are LNHNV and YYDKDF (reference sequence). The trim removed 4 bases at V and 2 bases at J, leaving 10 bases unmatched. The CDR3 is 16 amino acids. The CDR3 sequence is CATSTTRTGKTYEQYF. The CDR3 DNA reads TGTGCCACCAGCACAACCAGGACAGGGAAAACCTACGAGCAGTACTTC.

This clonotype was counted at least ten times. This chain connects TRBV7-6 to TRBJ2-7, with 7 bases aligning to TRBD1. V lost 5 bases, J lost 3 bases, and 13 bases stayed unmatched. Germline loops: CDR1 SGHVS, CDR2 FNYEAQ. The CDR3 extends over 16 amino acids. Written as DNA, the CDR3 is TGTGCCAGCAGCCCTGGGGTAGACAGGGTAGGCTACGAGCAGTACTTC. Residues: CASSPGVDRVGYEQYF.

This clonotype was seen at least ten times. At one end, the junction sequence differs from germline, possibly due to a read error. The chain couples TRBV19 to TRBJ1-2, with D hard to call. Germline V gives CDR1 LNHDA, CDR2 SQIVND (reference sequence). This CDR3 spans 15 amino acids. For the CDR3, the DNA is TGTGCCAGTAATAATTCCATCGGTGGTAACGACGGCTGCACCTTC. It encodes CASNNSIGGNDGCTF.

In this sample, this clonotype turned up a few times. The gene calls are TRBV12-3 or TRBV12-4 and TRBJ2-7, with 13 bases fitting TRBD2. The CDR3 length is 14 residues. V shed 6 bases, J shed 7 bases, and the junction held 6 bases outside the gene matches. The CDR3 loop reads CASRDGLAGEEQYF. The CDR3 DNA sequence: TGTGCCAGCAGAGACGGACTAGCGGGAGAGGAGCAGTACTTC.

The J gene is TRBJ1-2, the V gene TRBV20-1; a weak D match, TRBD1 (5 bases). Per germline, CDR1 DFQATT and CDR2 SNEGSKA (reference sequence). Deletions cut 5 bases from V and 2 bases from J, with 12 bases between. This CDR3 spans 13 amino acids. CDR3 in amino acids: CSAAGTENYGYTF. The CDR3 nucleotides are TGCAGTGCTGCCGGGACGGAGAACTATGGCTACACCTTC.

There are many counts of this clonotype. The chain joins TRBV9 to TRBJ1-3, with 10 bases fitting TRBD1. Trimming at V came to 0 bases and at J to 4 bases, leaving 1 base not matched to a gene. This CDR3 spans 15 amino acids. Germline V gene lookup returns CDR1 SGDLS and CDR2 YYNGEE. The CDR3 spells CASSVGQGAGNTIYF. The CDR3 coding sequence is TGTGCCAGCAGCGTAGGACAGGGGGCGGGAAACACCATATATTTT.

The V gene is TRBV12-3 or TRBV12-4, the J gene TRBJ2-5; D is ambiguous. V shed 3 bases and J shed 4 bases, with 9 bases lying between them. The CDR3 totals 13 residues. CDR3 nucleotides: TGTGCCAGCAGTTTGGGTGTGGTAGAGACCCAGTACTTC. Its protein is CASSLGVVETQYF.

Ten or more counts support this clonotype. The CDR3 region has the DNA TGCAGTGTTGGCGGGAACTATGGCTACACCTTC. Amino acids: CSVGGNYGYTF. V usage is TRBV20-1 and J usage is TRBJ1-2; D not certain. The CDR3 covers 11 residues. CDR1 DFQATT and CDR2 SNEGSKA come from the germline V gene (reference sequence). Deletions cut 7 bases from V and 2 bases from J, with 8 bases between.

The chain employs TRBV20-1 and TRBJ1-2, with unresolved D. Trimming stripped 2 bases from V and 4 bases from J, with 8 bases between. The length of the CDR3 is 12 residues. Germline values: CDR1 DFQATT, CDR2 SNEGSKA (reference sequence). In DNA form, the CDR3 reads TGCAGTGCTAGAAGGCTGATCTATGGCTACACCTTC. Its translation: CSARRLIYGYTF.

The rearrangement links TRBV5-6 to TRBJ1-6, with D unclear. The CDR3 is 14 amino acids. With 5 bases removed from V and 5 bases from J, the gap between germline ends came to 11 bases. Germline CDR1 reads SGHDT; CDR2 reads YYEEEE. The CDR3, as DNA: TGTGCCAGCAGGAATCGGGTCAATAATTCACCCCTCCACTTT. This gives the protein CASRNRVNNSPLHF.

This clonotype was found a few times. CDR3 amino acids: CASSLPGTSGGAHEQFF. The CDR3 nucleotides read TGCGCCAGCAGCTTGCCAGGGACTAGCGGGGGGGCCCATGAGCAGTTCTTC. V gene TRBV5-1 combines with J gene TRBJ2-1; 16 bases line up with TRBD2. V lost 1 base, J lost 8 bases, and 6 bases stayed unmatched. The CDR3 loop spans 17 amino acids. Germline CDR1 is SGHRS and CDR2 is YFSETQ.